This T cell receptor (beta chain) emerged from a study of blood T cell repertoires in COVID-19. J lost 2 bases, V lost 4 bases, and 9 bases had no gene match. CDR1 and CDR2 (germline): SGHRS, YFSETQ. CDR3 length equals 17 residues. Using immunoSEQ multiplex PCR, the repertoire was profiled, and TCRdb retains in-frame clones only, with some absent. Here the sample spans around 150,000 clones, under 80% being singletons. In this sample, this clone turned up once. The J gene is TRBJ2-3, the V gene TRBV5-1; 11 nucleotides match TRBD1. Sequenced material: peripheral blood. This TCR derives from a man in his fifties or sixties with acute or convalescent COVID-19. The CDR3 nucleotides are TGCGCCAGCAGCGCAGGACAGGGGGCTTACCCCACAGATACGCAGTATTTT. Protein sequence: CASSAGQGAYPTDTQYF.